One and the same sample provided the 32 T cell receptor beta chains below, sequenced in a study of CD8 T cells in Susac syndrome. Random hexamers were used to reverse transcribe about 0.45 to 1 ug of RNA. TCRdb re-derived calls from the immunoSEQ multiplex PCR reads in MiXCR, one entry per CDR3 protein. The sample lists 300,000 or so distinct CDR3 sequences, under 95% occurring once. The material sequenced was CD4+ T cells from PBMCs. These receptors came from a human donor with multiple sclerosis.

The genes are TRBV7-2 and TRBJ2-3; D not resolved. The CDR3 is 12 residues long. Germline V lookup: CDR1 SGHTA, CDR2 FQGNSA. Trimming left V 5 bases short and J 6 bases short, with 9 bases between. The CDR3 loop reads CASSTSGDTQYF. In DNA, the CDR3 is TGTGCCAGCAGCACCAGTGGGGATACGCAGTATTTT.

The V gene is TRBV19, the J gene TRBJ1-6; D perhaps matches TRBD1 (6 bases). This CDR3 contains 14 residues. Germline lookup yields CDR1 LNHDA and CDR2 SQIVND (reference sequence). Trimming stripped 8 bases from V and 7 bases from J, with 15 bases between. CDR3 amino acids: CASGVQGMNSPLHF. The DNA of the CDR3 is TGTGCCAGTGGGGTACAGGGAATGAATTCACCCCTCCACTTT.

The chain recombines TRBV7-9 with TRBJ2-7; D assignment may be TRBD1 or TRBD2 (5 bases each). Germline V gene data show CDR1 as SEHNR and CDR2 as FQNEAQ (reference sequence). The V gene lost 4 bases and the J gene lost 3 bases, with 19 bases spanning the gap. The CDR3 consists of 16 residues. In DNA form, the CDR3 reads TGTGCCAGCAGCTCAACGGGGACGGGAAAAATCTACGAGCAGTACTTC. Encoded protein: CASSSTGTGKIYEQYF.

This clonotype was observed many times. DNA for the CDR3: TGTGCCAGCAGCTTTACAGATACGCAGTATTTT. Amino acids: CASSFTDTQYF. The chain uses TRBV12-3 or TRBV12-4 and TRBJ2-3; D remains ambiguous. CDR3 length: 11 amino acids. Deletions cut 6 bases from V and 3 bases from J, with 4 bases between.

This chain connects TRBV29-1 to TRBJ2-3, with D possibly matching TRBD2 (6 bases). V lost 0 bases to trimming and J lost 6 bases, with 22 bases between them. This CDR3 has 17 residues. Germline V gene lookup returns CDR1 SQVTM and CDR2 ANQGSEA. The CDR3 protein is CSVEDAFSVGRMDTQYF. CDR3 DNA: TGCAGCGTTGAAGATGCGTTTTCAGTGGGGAGGATGGATACGCAGTATTTT.

The CDR3 reads CSARNGYEQYF. CDR3 DNA sequence: TGCAGTGCCCGGAACGGCTACGAGCAGTACTTC. V gene TRBV20-1 combines with J gene TRBJ2-7; D is undetermined. V lost 6 bases to trimming and J lost 3 bases, with 9 bases between them. There are 11 residues in the CDR3. Germline loops: CDR1 DFQATT, CDR2 SNEGSKA (reference sequence).

The J gene is TRBJ2-7, the V gene TRBV15; D is ambiguous. V was cut by 0 bases and J by 3 bases, with 3 bases left in between. Germline CDR1 is LNHNV and CDR2 is YYDKDF (reference sequence). The CDR3 runs to 12 residues. Here the CDR3 reads CATSRDLYEQYF. For the CDR3, the DNA is TGTGCCACCAGCAGAGATCTCTACGAGCAGTACTTC.

The chain carries TRBV21-1 and TRBJ2-5; TRBD2, the D gene given by the table, was not confirmed from the DNA. TRBV21-1 counts as a pseudogene. This CDR3 comprises 13 residues. CDR3 sequence: CASSAAGGETQYF. The CDR3 nucleotides read TGTGCCAGCAGCGCGGCGGGAGGAGAGACCCAGTACTTC.

V usage is TRBV5-1 and J usage is TRBJ2-6; D possibly uses TRBD1 or TRBD2 (5 bases each). This CDR3 has 17 residues. V was cut by 2 bases and J by 0 bases, with 12 bases left in between. Germline CDR1 SGHRS, CDR2 YFSETQ. The CDR3 loop is CASSFRGRRSGANVLTF. As DNA, the CDR3 is TGCGCCAGCAGCTTTCGGGGACGGCGCTCTGGGGCCAACGTCCTGACTTTC.

This rearrangement joins TRBV10-3 to TRBJ2-2, with 8 bases matching TRBD2. V lost 3 bases and J lost 3; bases outside the gene matches: 6. This CDR3 comprises 16 residues. The germline V gene encodes CDR1 ENHRY and CDR2 SYGVKD. The CDR3 DNA follows: TGTGCCATCAGTGATGCAGCGGGAGAGCACACCGGGGAGCTGTTTTTT. As protein: CAISDAAGEHTGELFF.

The chain uses TRBV6-2 or TRBV6-3 and TRBJ2-7, with D unresolved. The CDR3 extends over 11 amino acids. Trimming cost V 7 bases and J 4 bases, with 8 bases left between them. Germline V gene data show CDR1 as MNHEY and CDR2 as SVGEGT. DNA of the CDR3: TGTGCCAGCATCGGACGGTACGAGCAGTACTTC. Translating it yields CASIGRYEQYF.

The chain links TRBV7-9 to TRBJ1-3, with 8 positions matching TRBD1. The CDR3 runs 15 residues. The J segment lost 4 bases and the V segment lost 0 bases, leaving 2 bases of the junction unmatched. Per germline, CDR1 SEHNR and CDR2 FQNEAQ (reference sequence). The CDR3 reads CASSLASGGGNTIYF. The CDR3 DNA is TGTGCCAGCAGCTTAGCCTCAGGGGGCGGAAACACCATATATTTT.

The J gene is TRBJ2-2, the V gene TRBV20-1; D may correspond to TRBD1 or TRBD2 (6 bases each). Germline CDR1 is DFQATT and CDR2 is SNEGSKA (reference sequence). CDR3 length equals 13 residues. V gave up 3 bases and J gave up 6 bases, with 11 bases separating them. For the CDR3, the DNA is TGCAGTGCTAGTTGGAGGGGGGCCGGGGAGCTGTTTTTT. Translation gives CSASWRGAGELFF.

The chain uses TRBV9 and TRBJ2-7, with a possible D match to TRBD2 (7 bases). The V and J ends lost 0 bases and 0 bases respectively, with 19 bases between them. The germline gives CDR1 SGDLS, CDR2 YYNGEE. CDR3 size: 18 residues. The CDR3 region is CASSVGVTGGASSYEQYF. The DNA for the CDR3 is TGTGCCAGCAGCGTAGGGGTCACTGGGGGGGCAAGCTCCTACGAGCAGTACTTC.

V and J are TRBV20-1 and TRBJ2-7, with D possibly being TRBD1 (6 bases). Between the trimmed V and J ends, which lost 3 bases and 4 bases, there was a span of 13 bases. Germline V lookup: CDR1 DFQATT, CDR2 SNEGSKA (reference sequence). The CDR3 contains 13 residues. The CDR3 bases are TGCAGTGCTAGGGGGTCAGGGGTGTACGAGCAGTACTTC. Protein sequence: CSARGSGVYEQYF.

The chain joins TRBV7-2 to TRBJ2-3; 15 bases are a match to TRBD2. The V and J ends lost 5 bases and 7 bases, in that order; junction bases with no gene match: 10. This CDR3 comprises 17 residues. CDR1 and CDR2 (germline): SGHTA, FQGNSA. DNA for the CDR3: TGTGCCAGCAGCCCGACTGGGACTAGCGGGAGGCTAAATACGCAGTATTTT. Translation gives CASSPTGTSGRLNTQYF.

J is TRBJ1-6 and V is TRBV19, with D unresolved. V was clipped by 5 bases and J by 1 base, with 9 bases between them. The CDR3 totals 15 residues. Germline loops: CDR1 LNHDA, CDR2 SQIVND (reference sequence). In DNA, the CDR3 is TGTGCCAGTAGTTTCCCGGGATCCTATAATTCACCCCTCCACTTT. The encoded protein is CASSFPGSYNSPLHF.

This clonotype was seen a single time. V usage is TRBV20-1 and J usage is TRBJ2-1; D unresolved. From germline, CDR1 is DFQATT and CDR2 SNEGSKA (reference sequence). The CDR3 spans 15 residues. The V gene lost 6 bases and the J gene lost 0 bases, with 15 bases spanning the gap. The CDR3 DNA reads TGCAGTGCGGGCATTTGGTTGAGCTCCTACAATGAGCAGTTCTTC. This encodes CSAGIWLSSYNEQFF.

V usage is TRBV20-1 and J usage is TRBJ2-2; 9 bases line up with TRBD1. The CDR3 is 17 residues long. The germline V gene has CDR1 DFQATT and CDR2 SNEGSKA (reference sequence). V was clipped by 0 bases and J by 0 bases; unmatched bases: 5. CDR3 nucleotide sequence: TGCAGTGCTAGAGACCAGACAGGGGGATCGAACACCGGGGAGCTGTTTTTT. Its protein product is CSARDQTGGSNTGELFF.

The rearrangement uses TRBV7-2 and TRBJ2-5; D is unclear. Trimming pared 1 base from V and 7 bases from J, leaving 10 bases between. Looked up from germline, CDR1 is SGHTA and CDR2 is FQGNSA. The CDR3 extends over 13 amino acids. The CDR3 region is CASSLVVLRTQYF. CDR3 sequence (DNA): TGTGCCAGCAGCTTAGTGGTGCTCAGGACCCAGTACTTC.

The chain couples TRBV29-1 to TRBJ1-1; D perhaps matches TRBD1 (6 bases). V dropped 1 base and J dropped 3 bases, with 15 bases sitting between them. This CDR3 spans 15 amino acids. CDR1 and CDR2 from the germline V gene are SQVTM and ANQGSEA. The CDR3 protein is CSVEGGRGWDTEAFF. The CDR3 DNA follows: TGCAGCGTTGAAGGGGGGCGCGGATGGGACACTGAAGCTTTCTTT.

This clonotype was seen only once. This chain joins TRBV18 and TRBJ1-2; the D gene is possibly TRBD1 (5 bases). The CDR3 is made up of 14 amino acids. Looked up from germline, CDR1 is KGHSH and CDR2 is LQKENI. The V and J ends lost 4 bases and 8 bases respectively, with 17 bases between them. Written as DNA, the CDR3 is TGTGCCAGCTCACTGACAGCTTTAACTGAAGGCTACACCTTC. This gives the protein CASSLTALTEGYTF.

J is TRBJ1-1 and V is TRBV5-1; no clear D gene. Trimming took 9 bases from V and 1 from J, leaving 13 bases between them. The CDR3 runs to 13 residues. Germline CDR1 is SGHRS and CDR2 is YFSETQ. This CDR3 is CATRLSSNTEAFF. DNA of the CDR3: TGCGCCACACGATTAAGTTCGAACACTGAAGCTTTCTTT.

The V call is TRBV9, the J call TRBJ2-3; D unresolved. The length of the CDR3 is 14 residues. CDR1 and CDR2 (germline): SGDLS, YYNGEE. V lost 4 bases, J lost 2 bases, and 11 bases lay in between. The CDR3 spells CASSWGGYTDTQYF. CDR3 coding DNA: TGTGCCAGCAGCTGGGGTGGGTACACAGATACGCAGTATTTT.

The V and J genes are TRBV30 and TRBJ1-5; 9 nucleotides match TRBD1. The CDR3 is made up of 13 amino acids. The V gene end was trimmed by 5 bases and the J gene end by 7 bases; junction bases not matched to a gene: 6. Germline CDR1 reads GTSNPN; CDR2 reads SVGIG (reference sequence). The CDR3 spells CAWAQGAGQPQHF. The CDR3, as DNA: TGTGCCTGGGCACAGGGGGCTGGACAGCCCCAGCATTTT.

This chain connects TRBV5-1 to TRBJ1-1; D remains ambiguous. The V gene lost 5 bases and the J gene lost 8 bases, with 10 bases spanning the gap. The CDR3 length is 11 residues. Looked up from germline, CDR1 is SGHRS and CDR2 is YFSETQ. The CDR3 loop reads CASSRDGEAFF. The CDR3 nucleotides read TGCGCCAGCAGTCGGGATGGGGAAGCTTTCTTT. Full variable domain (rest looked up from reference TRBV5-1 and TRBJ1-1): KAGVTQTPRYLIKTRGQQVTLSCSPISGHRSVSWYQQTPGQGLQFLFEYFSETQRNKGNFPGRFSGRQFSNSRSEMNVSTLELGDSALYLCASSRDGEAFFGQGTRLTVV.

V usage is TRBV25-1 and J usage is TRBJ2-1, with a weak D call TRBD1 (6 bases). V lost 7 bases to trimming and J lost 2 bases, with 18 bases between them. The germline V gene has CDR1 MGHDK and CDR2 SYGVNS. The CDR3 loop spans 16 amino acids. The CDR3 spells CASTYDGGAAYNEQFF. The CDR3 region has the DNA TGTGCCAGCACCTACGATGGGGGCGCAGCCTACAATGAGCAGTTCTTC.

V and J are TRBV5-1 and TRBJ2-5; D is unresolved. V was cut by 4 bases and J by 4 bases, with 8 bases left in between. Germline assignment: CDR1 SGHRS and CDR2 YFSETQ. The CDR3 covers 12 residues. The CDR3 sequence is CASSPPAETQYF. CDR3 sequence (DNA): TGCGCCAGCAGCCCCCCCGCAGAGACCCAGTACTTC.

In its sample, this clonotype was seen once. The chain carries TRBV7-2 and TRBJ2-1, with 7 bases aligning to TRBD1. This CDR3 is built from 16 residues. Per the germline V gene, CDR1 is SGHTA and CDR2 is FQGNSA. V was pared by 5 bases and J by 1 base, with 8 bases of the junction left unmatched. The DNA for the CDR3 is TGTGCCAGCAGCCCCAGACAGGGCACGTCCTACAATGAGCAGTTCTTC. Amino acids: CASSPRQGTSYNEQFF.

The chain recombines TRBV4-1 with TRBJ2-3, with D unresolved. Germline assignment: CDR1 MGHRA and CDR2 YSYEKL. This CDR3 has 15 amino acids. V was cut by 0 bases and J by 3 bases, with 10 bases left in between. The CDR3: CASSQERAGTDTQYF. The DNA for the CDR3 is TGCGCCAGCAGCCAAGAACGGGCAGGAACAGATACGCAGTATTTT.

V is TRBV7-9 and J is TRBJ1-6; no firm D call. From germline, CDR1 is SEHNR and CDR2 FQNEAQ (reference sequence). This CDR3 spans 14 amino acids. With 2 bases removed from V and 9 bases from J, the gap between germline ends came to 11 bases. The CDR3 sequence is CASSLTGLTSPLHF. The CDR3 DNA reads TGTGCCAGCAGCTTAACGGGCTTGACTTCACCCCTCCACTTT.

The chain is built from TRBV14 and TRBJ2-7, with a tentative D call TRBD1 (5 bases). The CDR3 extends over 14 amino acids. V shed 1 base and J shed 1 base, with 8 bases lying between them. Germline CDR1 reads SGHDN; CDR2 reads FVKESK. The CDR3 sequence: CASSQAKGSYEQYF. DNA of the CDR3: TGTGCCAGCAGCCAAGCTAAGGGGTCCTACGAGCAGTACTTC.